Listed below are T cell receptor beta chains from one sample, sequenced in a study of T cell responses to AZD1222 COVID-19 vaccine. Assay: immunoSEQ multiplex PCR; the TCRdb copy retains only in-frame clones and omits some. This sample has 150,000 to 200,000 clones, with roughly 88% found just once. Sequencing was performed on peripheral blood, taken on day 0 of AZD1222 vaccination. Every receptor here comes from an adult in good health. The CDR3 runs from the conserved cysteine through the conserved F or W. Not all rows give a size; the values are once, few, many and, for expanded clones, a class.

clone size: few
CDR3 length: 16
J gene: TRBJ2-3
V gene: TRBV28
CDR3 protein: CASSFLIYGQGDTQYF

clone size: once
CDR3 length: 13
J gene: TRBJ1-4
V gene: TRBV7-2
CDR3 protein: CASSLPSGEKLFF

clone size: .
CDR3 length: 15
J gene: TRBJ1-3
V gene: TRBV28
CDR3 protein: CASSFPGQGAERGYF

clone size: once
CDR3 length: 12
J gene: TRBJ1-2
V gene: TRBV4-3
CDR3 protein: CASSQAGRGYTF

clone size: .
CDR3 length: 12
J gene: TRBJ1-5
V gene: TRBV27
CDR3 protein: CASSRSNQPQHF

clone size: .
CDR3 length: 13
J gene: TRBJ2-2
V gene: TRBV11-3
CDR3 protein: CASSFTGVGELFF

clone size: .
CDR3 length: 15
J gene: TRBJ2-7
V gene: TRBV19
CDR3 protein: CASSIVGARTGEQYF

clone size: .
CDR3 length: 16
J gene: TRBJ1-6
V gene: TRBV5-1
CDR3 protein: CASSLTPGQGTSPLHF

clone size: .
CDR3 length: 16
J gene: TRBJ2-7
V gene: TRBV10-3
CDR3 protein: CAISEPGQKGSYEQYF

clone size: .
CDR3 length: 12
J gene: TRBJ2-3
V gene: TRBV12-3/TRBV12-4
CDR3 protein: CASRLAGDTQYF

clone size: .
CDR3 length: 13
J gene: TRBJ2-3
V gene: TRBV5-1
CDR3 protein: CASSTDWGDTQYF